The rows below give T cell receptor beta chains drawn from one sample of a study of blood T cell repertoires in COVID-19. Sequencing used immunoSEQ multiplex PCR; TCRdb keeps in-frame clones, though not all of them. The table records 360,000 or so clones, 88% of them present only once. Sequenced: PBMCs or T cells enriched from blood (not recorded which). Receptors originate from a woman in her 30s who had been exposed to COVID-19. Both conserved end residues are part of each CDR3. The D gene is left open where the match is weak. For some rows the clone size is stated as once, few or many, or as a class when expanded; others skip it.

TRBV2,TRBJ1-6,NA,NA,TGTGCCAGCAGTGAATTTGGGGGGGTTAATTCACCCCTCCACTTT,CASSEFGGVNSPLHF
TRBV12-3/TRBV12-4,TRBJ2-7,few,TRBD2,TGTGCCAGCACTCTGACTAGCGGAGACGAGCAGTACTTC,CASTLTSGDEQYF
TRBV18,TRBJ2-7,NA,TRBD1,TGTGCCAGCTCCCGGACCCGCGGACAGGGGAATAACTTC,CASSRTRGQGNNF
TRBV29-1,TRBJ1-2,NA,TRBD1,TGCAGCGTTGATGGGCAGGGGGCGATTACGGGCTATGGCTACACCTTC,CSVDGQGAITGYGYTF
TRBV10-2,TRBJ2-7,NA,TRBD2,TGCGCCAGCCAATCTAGCGGGAGATCTGCAGTCCACGAGCAGTACTTC,CASQSSGRSAVHEQYF
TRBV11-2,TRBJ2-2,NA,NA,TGTGCCAGCAGCTTAAGAGGGAGGACGGCTTTCACCGGGGAGCTGTTTTTT,CASSLRGRTAFTGELFF
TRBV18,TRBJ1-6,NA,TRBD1,TGTGCCAGCTCACCTCTGGACAGGGGTTTCAGTAATTCACCCCTCCACTTT,CASSPLDRGFSNSPLHF
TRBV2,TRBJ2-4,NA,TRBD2,TGTGCCAGCAGGGGCCCCCCGGTAGCGGGAACGAGGGCCAAAAACATTCAGTACTTC,CASRGPPVAGTRAKNIQYF
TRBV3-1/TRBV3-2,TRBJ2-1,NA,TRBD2,TGTGCCAGCAGCCAAGTCGGAGCGGGAGGGTGGGTTGAGCAGTTCTTC,CASSQVGAGGWVEQFF
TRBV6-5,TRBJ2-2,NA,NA,TGTGCCAGCAGTTACGGGCCCCTTAACGGGGAGCTGTTTTTT,CASSYGPLNGELFF
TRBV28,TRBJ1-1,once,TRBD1,TGTGCCAGCAGTTCAGGGGGCTGGGACACTGAAGCTTTCTTT,CASSSGGWDTEAFF
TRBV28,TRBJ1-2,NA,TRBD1,TGTGCCATCACAGGGGGCCGGGTTGGCTACACCTTC,CAITGGRVGYTF
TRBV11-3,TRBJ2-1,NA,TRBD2,TGTGCCAGCAGCCCGACGGTAGCGGGAACCTACAATGAGCAGTTCTTC,CASSPTVAGTYNEQFF
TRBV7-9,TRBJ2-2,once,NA,TGTGCCAGCAGCTTAGTGGCTGTCCTGAACACCGGGGAGCTGTTTTTT,CASSLVAVLNTGELFF
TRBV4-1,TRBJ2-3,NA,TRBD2,TGCGCCAGCAGCCAAACTGCGGGAGTATCAGATACGCAGTATTTT,CASSQTAGVSDTQYF
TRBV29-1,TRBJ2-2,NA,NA,TGCAGCGTTGAAAGGGGGGCGGGAGTGGGAACCGGGGAGCTGTTTTTT,CSVERGAGVGTGELFF
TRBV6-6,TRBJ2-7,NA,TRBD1,TGTGCCAGCAGCTCCGACAGGGGGCTCTCCTACGAGCAGTACTTC,CASSSDRGLSYEQYF
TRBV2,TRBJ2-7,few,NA,TGTGCCAGCGGTGACGTCGGTAGCTACGAGCAGTACTTC,CASGDVGSYEQYF
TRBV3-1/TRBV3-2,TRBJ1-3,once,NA,TGTGCCAGCAGCCAAGTAGAGGGGGTGGAAAACACCATATATTTT,CASSQVEGVENTIYF
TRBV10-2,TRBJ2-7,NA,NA,TGCGCCAGCAGTGAGTTTGGGGCGAGCTCCTACGAGCAGTACTTC,CASSEFGASSYEQYF
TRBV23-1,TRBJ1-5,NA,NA,TGCGCCAGCAGCCCCCTGGAGGATAGCAATCAGCCCCAGCATTTT,CASSPLEDSNQPQHF
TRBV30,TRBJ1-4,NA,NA,TGTGCCTGGAGCCCAGGACGGCGGGAAATGTTGTTTTTT,CAWSPGRREMLFF